This TCR beta chain is from a study of cytomegalovirus exposure and HLA in healthy donors. At the level of the study: As released early, the data held 70 million to 100 million unique TCRs from HLA-typed donors. Study outcomes and limitations: Later on, an analysis found that several of the most significant clusters appeared to be linked to common viral pathogens, which included parvovirus B19. In a later analysis, V- and J-gene trimming of beta chains associated with a DCLRE1C missense variant, replicated independently. The authors later found HLA-associated TCR beta chains more clonally expanded than equally common others.

Germline V CDR1 and CDR2: MNHEY, SVGAGI. The V gene lost 5 bases and the J gene lost 6 bases, with 11 bases spanning the gap. The CDR3 has 12 amino acids. Use of 60 Vbeta and 13 Jbeta primers characterized the PCR. The table came from immunoSEQ multiplex PCR; TCRdb's copy has only in-frame clones and leaves some out. The top ten clones hold 2% to 2.5% of a sample with about 260,000 clones, 80% to 90% of them seen once. This clone was seen once. What it binds is unknown. Input material: PBMCs. The receptor was derived from a woman between 40 and 50 years old in good health and CMV-seropositive. The V gene is TRBV6-5, the J gene TRBJ2-7; TRBD1 is a possible D gene (5 bases). Written as DNA, the CDR3 is TGTGCCAGCAGTCAAGGGGTGGGCGAGCAGTACTTC. It specifies CASSQGVGEQYF.